A selection of T cell receptor beta chains follows, all from one sample in a study of OX40 agonist ivuxolimab in advanced cancers. Data came from immunoSEQ multiplex PCR; TCRdb stores just in-frame clones and leaves some out. The repertoire holds about 68,000 clones, with 70% to 85% as singletons. The specimen comprised CD4+ or CD8+ T cells sorted from blood, sampled in a trial of the OX40 agonist ivuxolimab. The receptors were sampled from an adult with an advanced solid tumor such as melanoma, head and neck, liver or kidney cancer. Both conserved end residues are part of each CDR3. D genes are given only for firm matches. Clone size is stated in some rows and not others, as once, few, many or a class when expanded.

>TRBV10-2|TRBJ1-4|TRBD1|-
TGCGCCAGCAGTGAGTGGGGGACAGTTGCAACTAATGAAAAACTGTTTTTT
CASSEWGTVATNEKLFF
>TRBV27|TRBJ1-5|-|few
TGTGCCAGCAGTTTATCGAGGAATCAGCCCCAGCATTTT
CASSLSRNQPQHF
>TRBV2|TRBJ2-5|TRBD2|once
TGTGCCAGCACCAGGACTAGCGCACAAGAGACCCAGTACTTC
CASTRTSAQETQYF
>TRBV28|TRBJ2-3|TRBD1|-
TGTGCCGTAAGAGGCCCCAGGACAGGGCGTCCAGATACGCAGTATTTT
CAVRGPRTGRPDTQYF
>TRBV5-1|TRBJ2-2|-|-
TGCGCCAGCAGCATCGGACAAAGGTCCGGGGAGCTGTTTTTT
CASSIGQRSGELFF
>TRBV27|TRBJ2-2|TRBD1|-
TGTGCCAGCGTTTCCGCAGGGGGCGGCGGGGAGCTGTTTTTT
CASVSAGGGGELFF
>TRBV30|TRBJ1-3|-|many
TGTGCCTGGAGCGAGGGGGGAATTGGAAACACCATATATTTT
CAWSEGGIGNTIYF
>TRBV7-2|TRBJ1-1|-|-
TGTGCCAGCAGCTTAGAAGGGCACACTGAAGCTTTCTTT
CASSLEGHTEAFF
>TRBV5-1|TRBJ2-3|-|-
TGCGCCAGCAGCTTGGTCGGGACGGAATTCACAGATACGCAGTATTTT
CASSLVGTEFTDTQYF
>TRBV11-3|TRBJ1-1|-|-
TGTGCCAGCGCGGGATCGGACACTGAAGCTTTCTTT
CASAGSDTEAFF
>TRBV18|TRBJ1-1|-|-
TGTGCCAGCTCACAAAGTACAGGAACGGACACTGAAGCTTTCTTT
CASSQSTGTDTEAFF
>TRBV10-3|TRBJ2-1|TRBD1|-
TGTGCCATCAGTGAGTGGGGACAGGGGTCTGAGCAGTTCTTC
CAISEWGQGSEQFF
>TRBV6-1|TRBJ1-5|-|-
TGTGCCAGCAGTGCCCCTTTTACAGGGTCATATCAGCCCCAGCATTTT
CASSAPFTGSYQPQHF
>TRBV18|TRBJ1-3|-|-
TGTGCCAGCTCACAGGGACCTGGCTCTGGAAACACCATATATTTT
CASSQGPGSGNTIYF
>TRBV19|TRBJ2-3|TRBD2|-
TGTGCCAGTAGTCAACTAGCGGCAGACACAGATACGCAGTATTTT
CASSQLAADTDTQYF
>TRBV5-1|TRBJ2-2|-|-
TGCGCCAGCACTCAGGCGGGCAGGGGCACCGGGGAGCTGTTTTTT
CASTQAGRGTGELFF
>TRBV4-2|TRBJ1-2|-|once
TGTGCCAGCAGCCAAGATAGGCAGTCTAACTATGGCTACACCTTC
CASSQDRQSNYGYTF
>TRBV28|TRBJ1-2|-|-
TGTGCCAGCAGTTCGCCAAAGATTCGTCGGGACTATGGCTACACCTTC
CASSSPKIRRDYGYTF
>TRBV29-1|TRBJ1-1|-|-
TGCAGCGTTGAAGGCGTCGGGTACGCTGAAGCTTTCTTT
CSVEGVGYAEAFF
>TRBV5-5|TRBJ1-5|-|-
TGTGCCAGCAGCCTCATAGGGGATTACAATCAGCCCCAGCATTTT
CASSLIGDYNQPQHF
>TRBV6-5|TRBJ2-2|-|-
TGTGCCAGTACATTCGCCGACGGGGAGCTGTTTTTT
CASTFADGELFF
>TRBV19|TRBJ1-2|-|-
TGTGCCAGTAGTATTTGGGCCAATAACTATGGCTACACCTTC
CASSIWANNYGYTF
>TRBV7-2|TRBJ2-1|-|-
TGTGCCAGCACCTGGTTAGGGAGCACTTACAGAAATGAGCAGTTCTTC
CASTWLGSTYRNEQFF
>TRBV5-6|TRBJ2-5|TRBD2|-
TGTGCCACCGCGGGGGGGCTCGGGGAGACCCAGTACTTC
CATAGGLGETQYF
>TRBV7-2|TRBJ1-2|-|-
TGTGCCAGCAGCCATCCGGACAGAGGATACTATGGCTACACCTTC
CASSHPDRGYYGYTF
>TRBV29-1|TRBJ2-7|TRBD2|-
TGCAGCGTCTGGACTAGCGGGATAAACGAGCAGTACTTC
CSVWTSGINEQYF
>TRBV11-2|TRBJ2-3|TRBD2|once
TGTGCCAGCAGCTTAGGGGACTATCGCACAGATACGCAGTATTTT
CASSLGDYRTDTQYF
>TRBV27|TRBJ1-4|-|-
TGTGCCAGCAGCTCAAGGGAACTTGAAAAACTGTTTTTT
CASSSRELEKLFF
>TRBV9|TRBJ2-1|-|-
TGTGCCAGCAGCGCCCAGTTCGGTGAGCAGTTCTTC
CASSAQFGEQFF
>TRBV7-3|TRBJ2-2|-|-
TGTGCCAGCAGCTTACACGCGCCAGCTCTGAGCACCGGGGAGCTGTTTTTT
CASSLHAPALSTGELFF
>TRBV19|TRBJ2-1|TRBD2|-
TGTGCCAGTAGTATAGGCGGGGGAATCAATGAGCAGTTCTTC
CASSIGGGINEQFF
>TRBV7-8|TRBJ1-4|TRBD1|-
TGTGCCAGCAGCTTACGACAGGGAAGGGAAAAACTGTTTTTT
CASSLRQGREKLFF
>TRBV9|TRBJ2-7|-|-
TGTGCCAGCAGCGTAGTCGCTAGTACCCATTGCTACGAGCAGTACTTC
CASSVVASTHCYEQYF
>TRBV5-1|TRBJ2-2|-|-
TGCGCCAGCAGCACCGGAGGGGACACCGGGGAGCTGTTTTTT
CASSTGGDTGELFF
>TRBV21-1|TRBJ1-2|-|-
TGTGCCAGCAGCCCGAAGACAGGGGCGGATAACTATGGCTACACCTTC
CASSPKTGADNYGYTF
>TRBV4-3|TRBJ1-2|TRBD1|-
TGCGCCAGCAGCCAATCTCGGACAGGGTACTATGGCTACACCTTC
CASSQSRTGYYGYTF
>TRBV4-1|TRBJ1-2|-|-
TGCGCCAGCAGCCAAGAGAATGGTAATGGCTACACCTTC
CASSQENGNGYTF